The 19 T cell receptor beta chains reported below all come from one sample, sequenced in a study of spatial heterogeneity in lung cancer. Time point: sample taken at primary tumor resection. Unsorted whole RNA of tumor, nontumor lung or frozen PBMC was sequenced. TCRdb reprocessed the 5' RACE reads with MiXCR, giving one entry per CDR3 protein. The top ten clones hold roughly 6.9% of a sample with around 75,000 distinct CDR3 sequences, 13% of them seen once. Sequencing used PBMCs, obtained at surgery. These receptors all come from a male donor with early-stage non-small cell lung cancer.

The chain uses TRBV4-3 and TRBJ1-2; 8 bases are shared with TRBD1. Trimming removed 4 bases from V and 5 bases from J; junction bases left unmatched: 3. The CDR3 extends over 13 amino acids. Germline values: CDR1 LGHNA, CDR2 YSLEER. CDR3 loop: CASSLDREYGYTF. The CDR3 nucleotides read TGCGCCAGCAGCCTGGACAGGGAGTATGGCTACACCTTC.

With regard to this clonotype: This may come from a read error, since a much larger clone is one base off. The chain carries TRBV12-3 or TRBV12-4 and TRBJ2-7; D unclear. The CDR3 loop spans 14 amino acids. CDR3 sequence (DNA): TGTACCAGCAGTCCAAGTCTAGTATTGAACGAGCAGTACTTC. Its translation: CTSSPSLVLNEQYF.

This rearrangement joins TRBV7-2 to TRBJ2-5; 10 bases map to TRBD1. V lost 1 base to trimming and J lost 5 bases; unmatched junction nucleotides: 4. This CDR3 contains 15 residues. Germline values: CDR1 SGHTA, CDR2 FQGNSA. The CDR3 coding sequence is TGTGCCAGCAGCTTAGGGGGACAGGGGACGGAGACCCAGTACTTC. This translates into CASSLGGQGTETQYF.

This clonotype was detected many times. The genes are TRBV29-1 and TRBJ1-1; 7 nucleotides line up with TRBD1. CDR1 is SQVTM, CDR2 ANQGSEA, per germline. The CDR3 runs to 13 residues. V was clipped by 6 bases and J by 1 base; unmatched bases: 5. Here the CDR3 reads CSVGWTGNTEAFF. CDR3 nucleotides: TGCAGCGTCGGGTGGACAGGGAACACTGAAGCTTTCTTT. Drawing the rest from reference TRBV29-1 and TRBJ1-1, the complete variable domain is SAVISQKPSRDICQRGTSLTIQCQVDSQVTMMFWYRQQPGQSLTLIATANQGSEATYESGFVIDKFPISRPNLTFSTLTVSNMSPEDSSIYLCSVGWTGNTEAFFGQGTRLTVV.

CDR3 bases: TGTGCCAGCAGCGTAGAAGGCTCGAGGGAGCAGTACTTC. This sequence encodes CASSVEGSREQYF. This sequence joins TRBV9 and TRBJ2-7, with D hard to call. The CDR3 runs 13 residues. Germline V gene data show CDR1 as SGDLS and CDR2 as YYNGEE. Trimming cost V 0 bases and J 7 bases, with 11 bases left between them.

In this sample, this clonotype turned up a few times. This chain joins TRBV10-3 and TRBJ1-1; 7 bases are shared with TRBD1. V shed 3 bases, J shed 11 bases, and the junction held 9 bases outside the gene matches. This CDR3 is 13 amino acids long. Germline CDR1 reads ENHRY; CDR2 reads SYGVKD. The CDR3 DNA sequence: TGTGCCATCAGTGAAGAAGGGGGCGTGATGGCTTTCTTT. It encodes CAISEEGGVMAFF.

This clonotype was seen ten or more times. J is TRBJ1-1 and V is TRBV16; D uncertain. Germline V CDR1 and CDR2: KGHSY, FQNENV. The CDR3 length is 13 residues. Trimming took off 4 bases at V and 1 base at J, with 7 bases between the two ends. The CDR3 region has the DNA TGTGCCAGCAGCCCCTTTAGGAACACTGAAGCTTTCTTT. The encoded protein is CASSPFRNTEAFF.

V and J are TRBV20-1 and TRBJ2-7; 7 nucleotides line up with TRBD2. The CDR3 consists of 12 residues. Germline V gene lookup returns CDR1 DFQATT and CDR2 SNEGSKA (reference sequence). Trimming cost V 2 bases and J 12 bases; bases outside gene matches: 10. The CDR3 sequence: CSARRGGSEVYF. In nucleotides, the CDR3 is TGCAGTGCTAGACGTGGCGGGAGTGAGGTGTACTTC.

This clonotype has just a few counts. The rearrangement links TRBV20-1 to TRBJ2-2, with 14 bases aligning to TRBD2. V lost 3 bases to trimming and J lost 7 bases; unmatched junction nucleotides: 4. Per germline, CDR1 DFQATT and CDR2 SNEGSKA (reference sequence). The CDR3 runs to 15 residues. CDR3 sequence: CSARGLAGASGELFF. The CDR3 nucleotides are TGCAGTGCTAGGGGACTAGCGGGAGCAAGCGGGGAGCTGTTTTTT.

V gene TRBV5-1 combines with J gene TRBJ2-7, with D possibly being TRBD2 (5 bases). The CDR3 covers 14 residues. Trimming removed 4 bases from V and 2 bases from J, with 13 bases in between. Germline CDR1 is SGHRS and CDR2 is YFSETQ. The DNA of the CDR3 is TGCGCCAGCAGCACCCTGCCCGGGGCCTACGAGCAGTACTTC. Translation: CASSTLPGAYEQYF.

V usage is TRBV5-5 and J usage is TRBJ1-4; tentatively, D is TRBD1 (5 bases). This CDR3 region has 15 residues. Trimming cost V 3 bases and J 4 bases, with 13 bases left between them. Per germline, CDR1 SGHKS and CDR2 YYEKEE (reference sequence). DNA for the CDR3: TGTGCCAGCAGCTCCCGGACATTGGTTAATGAAAAACTGTTTTTT. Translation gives CASSSRTLVNEKLFF.

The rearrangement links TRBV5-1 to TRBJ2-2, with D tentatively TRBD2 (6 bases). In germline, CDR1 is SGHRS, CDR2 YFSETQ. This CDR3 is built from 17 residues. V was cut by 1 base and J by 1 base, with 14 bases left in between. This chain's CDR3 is CASSLIPLALNTGELFF. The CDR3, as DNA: TGCGCCAGCAGCTTGATCCCCCTAGCGCTGAACACCGGGGAGCTGTTTTTT.

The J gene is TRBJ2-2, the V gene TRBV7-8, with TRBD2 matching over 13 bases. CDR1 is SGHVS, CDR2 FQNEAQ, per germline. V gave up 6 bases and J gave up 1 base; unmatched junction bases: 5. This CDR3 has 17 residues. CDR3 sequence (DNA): TGTGCCAGCAGTCGACTAGCGGGAGGAAAGAACACCGGGGAGCTGTTTTTT. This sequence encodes CASSRLAGGKNTGELFF. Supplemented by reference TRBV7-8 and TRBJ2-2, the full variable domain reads GAGVSQSPRYKVAKRGQDVALRCDPISGHVSLFWYQQALGQGPEFLTYFQNEAQLDKSGLPSDRFFAERPEGSVSTLKIQRTQQEDSAVYLCASSRLAGGKNTGELFFGEGSRLTVL.

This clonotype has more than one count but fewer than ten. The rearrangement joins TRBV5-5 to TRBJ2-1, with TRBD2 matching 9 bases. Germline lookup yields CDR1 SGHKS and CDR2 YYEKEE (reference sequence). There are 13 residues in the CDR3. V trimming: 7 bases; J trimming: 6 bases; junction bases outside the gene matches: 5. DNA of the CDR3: TGTGCCAGCGGTAGCGGGAGTATCAATGAGCAGTTCTTC. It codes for CASGSGSINEQFF.

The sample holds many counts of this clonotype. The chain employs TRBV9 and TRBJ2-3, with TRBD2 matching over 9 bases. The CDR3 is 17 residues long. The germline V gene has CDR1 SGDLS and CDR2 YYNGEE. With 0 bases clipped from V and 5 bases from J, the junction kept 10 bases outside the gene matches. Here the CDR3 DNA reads TGTGCCAGCAGCGTAGCTCCGGCTAGCGGGATGGAAGATACGCAGTATTTT. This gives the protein CASSVAPASGMEDTQYF.

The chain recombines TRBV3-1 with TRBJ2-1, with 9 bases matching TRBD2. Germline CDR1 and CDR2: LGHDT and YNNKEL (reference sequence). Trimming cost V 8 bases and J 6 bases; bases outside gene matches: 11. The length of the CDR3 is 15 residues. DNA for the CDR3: TGTGCCAGCTCAAGGAGCGGGAGGTTTGTCAATGAGCAGTTCTTC. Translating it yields CASSRSGRFVNEQFF.

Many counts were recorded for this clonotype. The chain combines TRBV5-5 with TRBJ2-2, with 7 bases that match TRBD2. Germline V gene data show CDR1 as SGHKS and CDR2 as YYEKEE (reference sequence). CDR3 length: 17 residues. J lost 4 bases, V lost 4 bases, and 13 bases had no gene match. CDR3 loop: CASSPSRPAGSTGELFF. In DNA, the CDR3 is TGTGCCAGCAGCCCCTCGAGGCCAGCGGGAAGCACCGGGGAGCTGTTTTTT.

CDR3: CASSFRTGTGISYEQYF. As DNA, the CDR3 is TGTGCCAGCAGTTTTAGAACCGGGACAGGGATCTCCTACGAGCAGTACTTC. The gene calls are TRBV27 and TRBJ2-7, with 9 bases fitting TRBD1. This CDR3 is built from 17 residues. V shed 3 bases, J shed 0 bases, and the junction held 9 bases outside the gene matches. CDR1 and CDR2 (germline): MNHEY, SMNVEV (reference sequence).

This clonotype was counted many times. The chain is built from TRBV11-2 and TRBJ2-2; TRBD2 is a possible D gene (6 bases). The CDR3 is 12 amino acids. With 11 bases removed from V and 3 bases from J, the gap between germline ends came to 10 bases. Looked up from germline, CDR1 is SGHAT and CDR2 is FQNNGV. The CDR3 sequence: CAGSGYTGELFF. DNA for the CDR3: TGTGCCGGTAGCGGATACACCGGGGAGCTGTTTTTT. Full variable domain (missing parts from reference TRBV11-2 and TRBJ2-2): EAGVAQSPRYKIIEKRQSVAFWCNPISGHATLYWYQQILGQGPKLLIQFQNNGVVDDSQLPKDRFSAERLKGVDSTLKIQPAKLEDSAVYLCAGSGYTGELFFGEGSRLTVL.